This T cell receptor (beta chain) was recorded in a study of blood T cells in healthy people across ages. This clonotype has just one count. Antigen specificity is unknown. This sequence may be a read error, since a much larger clone differs from it by one base. Primed by a sample-barcoded 5' primer and a J-beta primer mix, a second PCR proceeded for about 7 to 11 cycles. TCRdb reprocessed the 5' RACE reads with MiXCR, giving one entry per CDR3 protein. This table has about 620,000 distinct CDR3 sequences, around 52% appearing once. The CDR3 contains 12 residues. Germline CDR1 and CDR2: LGHDT and YNNKEL (reference sequence). Findings and caveats of the study: It was held that diversity estimates obtained from one million T cells represented underestimates.

The source of this sequence is an elderly woman in good health. The V gene is TRBV3-1, the J gene TRBJ1-6, with D hard to call. The sequenced sample was blood. The CDR3, as DNA: TGTGCCAGCAGTCGGCAGAATTCACCCCCCCACTTT. It translates to CASSRQNSPPHF.